This T cell receptor (beta chain) was documented in a study of T cells in Graves' hyperthyroidism and ophthalmopathy. This clonotype was recorded many times. Template material for amplifying TCR beta CDR3 regions consisted of RNA transcripts. The HTBI set primed first-round TCR CDR3 RT-PCR. Using its own MiXCR run on the multiplex PCR reads, TCRdb lists one record per CDR3 protein. There are more than 450,000 distinct CDR3 sequences in the sample; 20% occur only once, and about half lies in the top ten. V gave up 6 bases and J gave up 5 bases, with 20 bases separating them. The germline CDR1 and CDR2 sequences are MDHEN and SYDVKM. The length of the CDR3 is 15 residues.

The chain is built from TRBV28 and TRBJ2-7; tentatively, D is TRBD2 (5 bases). Source material: blood. The receptor was isolated from a man in his forties or fifties with Graves' ophthalmopathy. The CDR3 reads CASRPVWGGGNEQYF. The CDR3 nucleotides read TGTGCCAGCAGGCCCGTCTGGGGTGGAGGTAACGAGCAGTACTTC. Full variable domain (remainder filled in from reference TRBV28 and TRBJ2-7): DVKVTQSSRYLVKRTGEKVFLECVQDMDHENMFWYRQDPGLGLRLIYFSYDVKMKEKGDIPEGYSVSREKKERFSLILESASTNQTSMYLCASRPVWGGGNEQYFGPGTRLTVT.